These 25 T cell receptor beta chains share one sample of origin, sequenced in a study of T cell changes during pregnancy in multiple sclerosis. Profiling relied on immunoSEQ multiplex PCR, and the TCRdb table lists in-frame clones only, not all of them. The sample contains fewer than 65,000 clones, about 90% of which appear only once. The starting material was CD4+ T cells from peripheral blood mononuclear cells, obtained in the first trimester of pregnancy. The receptor source for this set is a female donor with multiple sclerosis, enrolled in a pregnancy study.

This chain connects TRBV4-2 to TRBJ2-3, with 14 bases fitting TRBD2. V was clipped by 0 bases and J by 2 bases; unmatched bases: 4. Germline V gene data show CDR1 as LGHNA and CDR2 as YNFKEQ. The CDR3 contains 18 residues. The DNA of the CDR3 is TGTGCCAGCAGCCAAGATGGGACTAGCGGGGGAAACACAGATACGCAGTATTTT. Its protein product is CASSQDGTSGGNTDTQYF.

This clone was detected once. The chain employs TRBV10-3 and TRBJ2-1, with 12 positions matching TRBD2. CDR1 and CDR2 from the germline V gene are ENHRY and SYGVKD. There are 16 residues in the CDR3. The V and J ends lost 6 bases and 1 base, in that order; junction bases with no gene match: 4. The CDR3 region has the DNA TGTGCCATCAGGGAAACTAGCGGGGGGTCCTACAATGAGCAGTTCTTC. Amino acid sequence: CAIRETSGGSYNEQFF.

The chain joins TRBV2 to TRBJ2-7; 9 bases are a match to TRBD1. The CDR3 is 15 amino acids. In germline, CDR1 is SNHLY, CDR2 FYNNEI. J was trimmed by 2 bases and V by 6 bases; bases with no gene match: 8. The CDR3 spells CASRRDRGSPYEQYF. CDR3 DNA: TGTGCCAGCAGGAGAGACAGGGGGAGCCCCTACGAGCAGTACTTC.

The genes are TRBV7-2 and TRBJ1-2; 7 bases align to TRBD1. In germline, CDR1 is SGHTA, CDR2 FQGNSA. With 3 bases clipped from V and 8 bases from J, the junction kept 15 bases outside the gene matches. The CDR3 contains 16 residues. The chain's CDR3 is CASSFFATGTEEGYTF. The CDR3 coding sequence is TGTGCCAGCAGCTTTTTCGCGACCGGGACAGAAGAGGGCTACACCTTC.

The chain is built from TRBV15 and TRBJ2-3; TRBD2 agrees at 10 bases. The length of the CDR3 is 16 residues. Germline V gene data show CDR1 as LNHNV and CDR2 as YYDKDF (reference sequence). V gave up 3 bases and J gave up 3 bases; unmatched junction bases: 6. The DNA for the CDR3 is TGTGCCACCAGCAGGGGAGGACTAGCGGATACAGATACGCAGTATTTT. It codes for CATSRGGLADTDTQYF. The full variable domain, its missing parts supplied by reference TRBV15 and TRBJ2-3, is DAMVIQNPRYQVTQFGKPVTLSCSQTLNHNVMYWYQQKSSQAPKLLFHYYDKDFNNEADTPDNFQSRRPNTSFCFLDIRSPGLGDTAMYLCATSRGGLADTDTQYFGPGTRLTVL.

This sequence joins TRBV27 and TRBJ2-7, with D possibly matching TRBD1 (7 bases). CDR3 size: 16 residues. Looked up from germline, CDR1 is MNHEY and CDR2 is SMNVEV (reference sequence). V lost 8 bases to trimming and J lost 1 base, with 21 bases between them. The CDR3 DNA reads TGTGCCAGCGGGGGGACAGCCCGAGTCATTTCCTACGAGCAGTACTTC. Its protein is CASGGTARVISYEQYF.

This rearrangement joins TRBV19 to TRBJ1-5, with TRBD1 matching over 9 bases. The V segment lost 9 bases and the J segment 4 bases; nucleotides outside the gene matches: 13. The CDR3 runs 16 residues. Germline V lookup: CDR1 LNHDA, CDR2 SQIVND (reference sequence). This CDR3 reads CASSAYRGQGNQPQHF. Here the CDR3 DNA reads TGTGCCAGCTCGGCTTATCGGGGACAGGGAAATCAGCCCCAGCATTTT.

This chain links TRBV11-2 with TRBJ2-3, with 8 bases identical to TRBD2. There are 17 residues in the CDR3. From germline, CDR1 is SGHAT and CDR2 FQNNGV. V gave up 5 bases and J gave up 2 bases; unmatched junction bases: 12. The chain's CDR3 is CASSNPGGGIYTDTQYF. DNA of the CDR3: TGTGCCAGCAGCAACCCCGGCGGGGGGATTTACACAGATACGCAGTATTTT.

The DNA for the CDR3 is TGCGCCAGCACCCTCGACGGACAGACCAATCAGCCCCAGCATTTT. It specifies CASTLDGQTNQPQHF. The chain combines TRBV5-1 with TRBJ1-5; maybe TRBD1 (6 bases). V was pared by 6 bases and J by 3 bases, with 16 bases between. The CDR3 covers 15 residues. Germline CDR1 and CDR2: SGHRS and YFSETQ.

The chain links TRBV2 to TRBJ1-5; weak D call: TRBD1 (5 bases). Germline V gene lookup returns CDR1 SNHLY and CDR2 FYNNEI. This CDR3 spans 13 amino acids. Trimming pared 7 bases from V and 3 bases from J, leaving 10 bases between. The CDR3 DNA sequence: TGTGCCAGCATCCAGGGACTCAATCAGCCCCAGCATTTT. This sequence encodes CASIQGLNQPQHF.

This chain connects TRBV7-2 to TRBJ1-5, with 8 bases matching TRBD1. With V trimmed by 5 bases and J by 6 bases, 6 bases remained unmatched. The CDR3 consists of 14 residues. CDR1 is SGHTA and CDR2 is FQGNSA in the germline V gene. The CDR3 sequence: CASSQQGGGQPQHF. The CDR3 region has the DNA TGTGCCAGCAGCCAACAGGGGGGAGGTCAGCCCCAGCATTTT. The full variable domain, rest sourced from reference TRBV7-2 and TRBJ1-5, is GAGVSQSPSNKVTEKGKDVELRCDPISGHTALYWYRQSLGQGLEFLIYFQGNSAPDKSGLPSDRFSAERTGGSVSTLTIQRTQQEDSAVYLCASSQQGGGQPQHFGDGTRLSIL.

The rearrangement links TRBV2 to TRBJ2-2, with 12 bases identical to TRBD2. Germline CDR1 and CDR2: SNHLY and FYNNEI. The CDR3 loop spans 18 amino acids. Unmatched junction bases numbered 8, after V lost 6 bases and J lost 0 bases. The CDR3 bases are TGTGCCAGCAGGGACCTAGCGGGGGGGCGCTCGAACACCGGGGAGCTGTTTTTT. Residues: CASRDLAGGRSNTGELFF.

The chain has TRBV2 and TRBJ1-2; 8 bases map to TRBD1. Per the germline V gene, CDR1 is SNHLY and CDR2 is FYNNEI. This CDR3 has 15 amino acids. Trimming at V came to 6 bases and at J to 4 bases, leaving 10 bases not matched to a gene. CDR3 sequence: CASRKGTGGGYGYTF. The DNA for the CDR3 is TGTGCCAGCAGAAAGGGTACAGGGGGAGGCTATGGCTACACCTTC.

V and J are TRBV27 and TRBJ2-2; possible D gene TRBD1, 5 bases. Trimming stripped 1 base from V and 6 bases from J, with 18 bases between. The CDR3 loop spans 17 amino acids. Germline assignment: CDR1 MNHEY and CDR2 SMNVEV (reference sequence). CDR3 bases: TGTGCCAGCAGTTTATACCAAAAGGGGTCCAGGCCCGGGGAGCTGTTTTTT. Translated: CASSLYQKGSRPGELFF.

V and J are TRBV19 and TRBJ1-3, with 8 bases identical to TRBD1. V lost 5 bases and J lost 0; bases outside the gene matches: 6. This CDR3 is 16 amino acids long. Germline CDR1 is LNHDA and CDR2 is SQIVND (reference sequence). The CDR3 DNA reads TGTGCCAGTAGTCCCCGGACAGGGAGCTCTGGAAACACCATATATTTT. It codes for CASSPRTGSSGNTIYF.

For this clone: Mismatch with germline at one junction end may stem from a read error. V usage is TRBV7-7 and J usage is TRBJ1-4; weak D call: TRBD1 (5 bases). Germline V gives CDR1 SSHAT, CDR2 FNYEAQ (reference sequence). The CDR3 contains 13 residues. The CDR3 spells CASSLTPGGKLFF. In DNA, the CDR3 is TGTGCTAGCAGCTTAACTCCGGGGGGAAAACTGTTTTTT.

This clone occurred once. The V call is TRBV2, the J call TRBJ1-1, with D possibly being TRBD1 (5 bases). This CDR3 is built from 14 residues. Trimming stripped 7 bases from V and 2 bases from J, with 14 bases between. Germline V gene data show CDR1 as SNHLY and CDR2 as FYNNEI. As DNA, the CDR3 is TGTGCCAGCATCCTACCTCAGGGAAACACTGAAGCTTTCTTT. Translating it yields CASILPQGNTEAFF.

This sequence joins TRBV29-1 and TRBJ1-1; no clear D. This CDR3 comprises 13 residues. Germline CDR1 SQVTM, CDR2 ANQGSEA. V lost 7 bases and J 8 bases, leaving 20 bases between the germline ends. CDR3 region: CSARRPPTGEAFF. The CDR3 nucleotides are TGCAGCGCCCGTCGGCCCCCAACGGGGGAAGCTTTCTTT.

The chain recombines TRBV5-6 with TRBJ1-2, with 12 bases lining up with TRBD1. There are 16 residues in the CDR3. Germline CDR1 SGHDT, CDR2 YYEEEE. J was trimmed by 4 bases and V by 4 bases; bases with no gene match: 8. The CDR3, as DNA: TGTGCCAGCAGCCAGCCCGGGACAGGGGGCGTCTATGGCTACACCTTC. Translating it yields CASSQPGTGGVYGYTF.

CDR3 sequence (DNA): TGTGCCAGCAGTCCGGCTAAGACAGGGTATACTGAAGCTTTCTTT. This sequence encodes CASSPAKTGYTEAFF. V is TRBV7-2 and J is TRBJ1-1; TRBD1 agrees at 7 bases. V lost 6 bases and J lost 5; bases outside the gene matches: 12. In germline, CDR1 is SGHTA, CDR2 FQGNSA. CDR3 length equals 15 residues.

This clone was seen just once. CDR3 sequence reads: CASSPIMNTEAFF. Written as DNA, the CDR3 is TGTGCCAGCTCACCCATCATGAACACTGAAGCTTTCTTT. The chain joins TRBV18 to TRBJ1-1; D is ambiguous. This CDR3 region has 13 residues. Between the trimmed V and J ends, which lost 3 bases and 0 bases, there was a span of 5 bases. The germline CDR1 and CDR2 sequences are KGHSH and LQKENI.

The chain uses TRBV7-2 and TRBJ2-7; TRBD1 is a possible D gene (5 bases). The germline CDR1 and CDR2 sequences are SGHTA and FQGNSA. V lost 2 bases and J 0 bases, leaving 14 bases between the germline ends. The CDR3 totals 16 residues. As DNA, the CDR3 is TGTGCCAGCAGCTTACTAGGGGCAGGGATCTCCTACGAGCAGTACTTC. Translated, it gives CASSLLGAGISYEQYF.

This sequence joins TRBV4-2 and TRBJ1-1, with D maybe TRBD1 (6 bases). The CDR3 is made up of 16 amino acids. Germline V CDR1 and CDR2: LGHNA, YNFKEQ. The V gene lost 3 bases and the J gene lost 1 base, with 15 bases spanning the gap. CDR3 loop: CASSHPTRDKNTEAFF. The CDR3 DNA is TGTGCCAGCAGCCACCCAACCCGGGACAAGAACACTGAAGCTTTCTTT.

The V and J genes are TRBV5-4 and TRBJ1-5; 7 bases line up with TRBD1. Germline CDR1 is SGHNT and CDR2 is YYREEE (reference sequence). V was clipped by 5 bases and J by 4 bases; unmatched bases: 9. The CDR3 contains 15 residues. In DNA form, the CDR3 reads TGTGCCAGCAGTCGGAATCCAGGGGGAAATCAGCCCCAGCATTTT. It encodes CASSRNPGGNQPQHF. The full variable domain, in which reference TRBV5-4 and TRBJ1-5 provide the parts outside the CDR3, is ETGVTQSPTHLIKTRGQQVTLRCSSQSGHNTVSWYQQALGQGPQFIFQYYREEENGRGNFPPRFSGLQFPNYSSELNVNALELDDSALYLCASSRNPGGNQPQHFGDGTRLSIL.

This chain uses TRBV7-2 with TRBJ1-2, with TRBD1 identical over 7 bases. V dropped 4 bases and J dropped 8; count of bases not matched to a gene: 7. Germline values: CDR1 SGHTA, CDR2 FQGNSA. This CDR3 has 13 amino acids. CDR3 in DNA: TGTGCCAGCAGCTGGGGACAGATGGGAGGCTACACCTTC. This codes for CASSWGQMGGYTF.